This TCR beta chain originates from a study of tumor-infiltrating lymphocytes in primary liver carcinoma. Whole-study context: Each sample had roughly 3.65 to 8 million productive TCRbeta reads regardless of tissue type. Regarding the study as a whole: Significantly greater top-250-clone fractions characterized tumors relative to blood (p = 0.039). Relative to tumor region pairs, the tumor-adjacent and tumor-blood pairs showed overlap that was lower.

Reverse transcription of roughly 470 ng total RNA with a constant-region primer produced TCR beta cDNA. It was through three nested multiplex PCR rounds of slightly modified ARM-PCR that TCR beta libraries arose. The opening two PCR rounds, nine to eleven cycles each, paired TRBV1-TRBV30 forward primers with a C-beta reverse primer. TCRdb redid the calling of the multiplex PCR reads with MiXCR, one entry per CDR3 protein. The sample comprises tens of thousands of distinct CDR3 sequences, roughly 77% of which are singletons, and roughly 26% rests with the top ten. A note on this clonotype: The antigen is undetermined.

Co-extracting RNA and DNA was done with 20-30 mg of unsorted bulk tissue as input. Patients carried chronic HBV infection without prior treatment. Per the germline V gene, CDR1 is SGHAT and CDR2 is FQNNGV. V lost 3 bases to trimming and J lost 10 bases; unmatched junction nucleotides: 10. This CDR3 has 14 residues. V gene TRBV11-2 combines with J gene TRBJ2-5; TRBD1 aligns across 8 bases. Material: liver tumor tissue from sampling region 2. The subset here: tumor region T2, inferior pole. The TCR sequence derives from a man aged 35 to 55 with primary liver carcinoma and hepatitis B virus infection. The CDR3 sequence: CASSLGTGQEVQYF. The CDR3 DNA reads TGTGCCAGCAGCTTGGGGACAGGACAAGAGGTCCAGTACTTC.